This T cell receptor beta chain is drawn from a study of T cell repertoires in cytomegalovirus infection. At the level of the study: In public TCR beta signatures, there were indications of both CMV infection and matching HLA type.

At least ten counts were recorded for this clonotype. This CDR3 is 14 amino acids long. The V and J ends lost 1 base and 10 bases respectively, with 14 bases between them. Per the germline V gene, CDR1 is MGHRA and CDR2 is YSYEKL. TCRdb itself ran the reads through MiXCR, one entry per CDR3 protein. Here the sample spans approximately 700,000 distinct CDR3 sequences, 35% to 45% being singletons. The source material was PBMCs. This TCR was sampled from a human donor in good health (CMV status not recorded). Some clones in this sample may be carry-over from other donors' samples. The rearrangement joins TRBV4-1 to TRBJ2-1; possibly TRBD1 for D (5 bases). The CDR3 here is CASSQVGRVGEQFF. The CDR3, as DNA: TGCGCCAGCAGCCAAGTTGGCAGGGTCGGGGAGCAGTTCTTC.